The 21 T cell receptor beta chains below come from one sample, sequenced in a study of beta chain features in type 1 diabetes. Points from the study as a whole: In every one of the four CD4+ subsets, TCRB CDR3s were moderately but significantly shorter in Type 1 diabetes patients.

Of the isolated RNA, all was reverse transcribed, and so the sequenced material was expressed TCRB transcripts. TCRdb keeps only in-frame clones here, not all; method: immunoSEQ multiplex PCR. The repertoire holds under 50,000 clones, with 65% to 70% as singletons. Their antigens remain unidentified. Source material: Tregs from blood. These receptors were collected from a woman younger than 35 with type 1 diabetes.

The chain links TRBV7-9 to TRBJ2-7; D possibly corresponds to TRBD1 (6 bases). Trimming shortened V by 2 bases and J by 3 bases, and 14 bases separated the two germline ends. Germline assignment: CDR1 SEHNR and CDR2 FQNEAQ (reference sequence). The CDR3 length is 15 residues. The CDR3, as DNA: TGTGCCAGCAGCTTACGGACAGCGAGTAACTACGAGCAGTACTTC. It yields the protein CASSLRTASNYEQYF.

This chain joins TRBV7-3 and TRBJ2-3; D may be TRBD2 (6 bases). CDR3 length: 16 residues. Trimming cost V 3 bases and J 3 bases, with 16 bases left between them. Germline V lookup: CDR1 SGHTA, CDR2 FQGTGA. CDR3 sequence (DNA): TGTGCCAGCAGCTTTGGTAGTAGCGGTGGGACAGATACGCAGTATTTT. As protein: CASSFGSSGGTDTQYF.

The chain recombines TRBV28 with TRBJ1-6; TRBD1 might be the D (6 bases). CDR3 length: 16 amino acids. Germline CDR1 is MDHEN and CDR2 is SYDVKM. Deletions cut 5 bases from V and 0 bases from J, with 11 bases between. CDR3 DNA: TGTGCCAGCAGTCCCGGGACAAGCTCCTATAATTCACCCCTCCACTTT. Protein: CASSPGTSSYNSPLHF. Complete variable domain (other parts from reference TRBV28 and TRBJ1-6): DVKVTQSSRYLVKRTGEKVFLECVQDMDHENMFWYRQDPGLGLRLIYFSYDVKMKEKGDIPEGYSVSREKKERFSLILESASTNQTSMYLCASSPGTSSYNSPLHFGNGTRLTVT.

The gene calls are TRBV7-9 and TRBJ2-1; 7 nucleotides match TRBD1. Germline CDR1 reads SEHNR; CDR2 reads FQNEAQ (reference sequence). J gave up 2 bases and V 1 base, and 2 bases lay outside the gene matches. CDR3 length: 15 residues. The DNA for the CDR3 is TGTGCCAGCAGCTTAGACGGGACAGCCTACAATGAGCAGTTCTTC. It is translated as CASSLDGTAYNEQFF.

The chain recombines TRBV29-1 with TRBJ2-5; D is undetermined. The germline CDR1 and CDR2 sequences are SQVTM and ANQGSEA. V lost 5 bases and J lost 5, with 9 bases in between. The CDR3 loop spans 11 amino acids. CDR3 protein: CSVLPPETQYF. In DNA, the CDR3 is TGCAGCGTTCTCCCCCCCGAGACCCAGTACTTC.

This clone was observed a handful of times. This chain joins TRBV19 and TRBJ2-3; TRBD2 agrees at 10 bases. Germline V gene lookup returns CDR1 LNHDA and CDR2 SQIVND (reference sequence). The CDR3 length is 17 residues. The V and J ends lost 1 base and 2 bases, in that order; junction bases with no gene match: 6. The CDR3 is CASSIALLAGLTDTQYF. The DNA of the CDR3 is TGTGCCAGTAGTATAGCCCTACTAGCGGGACTCACAGATACGCAGTATTTT.

This chain uses TRBV7-2 with TRBJ2-1; 7 bases are shared with TRBD2. The CDR3 contains 16 residues. The V gene's germline CDR1 is SGHTA and CDR2 FQGNSA. After removal of 1 base from V and 9 bases from J, the junction contained 12 bases not matched to a gene. The CDR3: CASSLGGTGGSGEQFF. Written as DNA, the CDR3 is TGTGCCAGCAGCTTAGGCGGCACCGGGGGGTCCGGTGAGCAGTTCTTC.

This chain joins TRBV29-1 and TRBJ2-5; D gene ambiguous. The CDR3 spans 12 residues. Trimming stripped 4 bases from V and 4 bases from J, with 10 bases between. The germline V gene encodes CDR1 SQVTM and CDR2 ANQGSEA. The CDR3 region is CSVVLGIETQYF. The CDR3 bases are TGCAGCGTTGTGCTGGGCATAGAGACCCAGTACTTC.

The chain is built from TRBV18 and TRBJ1-2; D unclear. V lost 0 bases, J lost 5 bases, and 7 bases lay in between. The CDR3 totals 13 residues. Germline CDR1 KGHSH, CDR2 LQKENI. CDR3 sequence (DNA): TGTGCCAGCTCACCACCGAGTTGGTATGGCTACACCTTC. This encodes CASSPPSWYGYTF.

The chain is built from TRBV5-1 and TRBJ2-7; TRBD2 is a possible D gene (5 bases). Germline V gene data show CDR1 as SGHRS and CDR2 as YFSETQ. The CDR3 extends over 12 amino acids. Trimming stripped 0 bases from V and 6 bases from J, with 7 bases between. CDR3 DNA sequence: TGCGCCAGCAGCTTGGCCGGAGGCGAGCAGTACTTC. Translating gives CASSLAGGEQYF.

The J gene is TRBJ2-7, the V gene TRBV4-3; no clear D gene. The V end lost 1 base, the J end lost 6 bases, and 10 bases lay between the germline ends. CDR3 length: 13 amino acids. CDR1 and CDR2 (germline): LGHNA, YSLEER. This CDR3 is CASSQGPLGEQYF. Written as DNA, the CDR3 is TGCGCCAGCAGCCAAGGTCCCCTAGGCGAGCAGTACTTC.

The rearrangement uses TRBV7-9 and TRBJ1-2; D is ambiguous. V was cut by 10 bases and J by 8 bases, with 14 bases left in between. Germline assignment: CDR1 SEHNR and CDR2 FQNEAQ (reference sequence). CDR3 length: 11 residues. CDR3 protein: CANGREGGYTF. Written as DNA, the CDR3 is TGTGCCAACGGACGGGAAGGCGGCTACACCTTC.

This clone was recorded a few times. The CDR3 DNA sequence: TGTGCCAGCAGCTTGGGAATACGGGACTACGAGCAGTACTTC. Its protein is CASSLGIRDYEQYF. This chain joins TRBV5-4 and TRBJ2-7, with D possibly being TRBD2 (5 bases). Germline V CDR1 and CDR2: SGHNT, YYREEE (reference sequence). The CDR3 loop spans 14 amino acids. V was pared by 0 bases and J by 3 bases, with 10 bases between.

The chain carries TRBV7-2 and TRBJ2-5; 8 bases align to TRBD2. The CDR3 length is 13 residues. The germline V gene encodes CDR1 SGHTA and CDR2 FQGNSA. Trimming at V came to 7 bases and at J to 9 bases, leaving 10 bases not matched to a gene. CDR3 protein: CASNGGGPGPQYF. CDR3 nucleotide sequence: TGTGCCAGCAACGGGGGGGGGCCAGGGCCCCAGTACTTC.

The gene calls are TRBV19 and TRBJ2-5, with 7 bases lining up with TRBD1. The DNA end lines up better with TRBJ2-7; the J call may be wrong. The CDR3 consists of 14 residues. Germline lookup yields CDR1 LNHDA and CDR2 SQIVND (reference sequence). CDR3 DNA sequence: TGTGCCAGTAGTAACCGGGACAGACTCTACGAGCAGTACTTC. Translation: CASSNRDRLYEQYF.

The chain uses TRBV5-5 and TRBJ2-1, with 7 bases identical to TRBD1. CDR3 length equals 12 residues. V shed 0 bases and J 15 bases; nucleotides not matched to a gene: 6. Germline V lookup: CDR1 SGHKS, CDR2 YYEKEE (reference sequence). The CDR3 loop is CASSLDRGRRFF. The CDR3 DNA follows: TGTGCCAGCAGCTTGGACAGGGGTCGGAGGTTCTTC.

This chain links TRBV7-6 with TRBJ1-6; weak D call: TRBD1 (6 bases). The CDR3 is 14 residues long. The V gene's germline CDR1 is SGHVS and CDR2 FNYEAQ. The V gene lost 6 bases and the J gene lost 10 bases, with 16 bases spanning the gap. The CDR3 region has the DNA TGTGCCAGCAGTCAAGACAGGTCTCCATCACCCCTCCACTTT. Its translation: CASSQDRSPSPLHF.

The CDR3 region is CASSLEGQGRSYTF. DNA of the CDR3: TGTGCCAGCAGCTTAGAGGGACAGGGTCGGAGCTACACCTTC. The chain recombines TRBV7-9 with TRBJ1-2; 9 bases are a match to TRBD1. The CDR3 is 14 amino acids. Germline trimming cut 1 base from V and 9 bases from J; bases unmatched to any gene: 6. Looked up from germline, CDR1 is SEHNR and CDR2 is FQNEAQ (reference sequence).

This clone appeared a few times. This chain connects TRBV11-2 to TRBJ2-5; D is possibly TRBD1 (5 bases). Germline CDR1 and CDR2: SGHAT and FQNNGV. The V end was cut by 3 bases, the J end by 5 bases, with 7 bases between. There are 12 residues in the CDR3. CDR3 DNA: TGTGCCAGCAGCTTGGGGCTGGAGACCCAGTACTTC. Translated, it gives CASSLGLETQYF.

The chain has TRBV6-6 and TRBJ1-1; tentative D call: TRBD1 (6 bases). The CDR3 extends over 14 amino acids. Germline CDR1 MNHNY, CDR2 SVGAGI (reference sequence). V was trimmed by 3 bases and J by 4 bases, leaving 12 bases between them. The CDR3 region is CASSYSLRGTEAFF. CDR3 DNA sequence: TGTGCCAGCAGTTATTCACTCAGGGGCACTGAAGCTTTCTTT.

The V call is TRBV16, the J call TRBJ2-1; D gene ambiguous. V gave up 5 bases and J gave up 10 bases, with 12 bases separating them. This CDR3 comprises 12 residues. Germline V gives CDR1 KGHSY, CDR2 FQNENV. This CDR3 reads CASSSRSWEQFF. In nucleotides, the CDR3 is TGTGCCAGCAGCTCACGGAGTTGGGAGCAGTTCTTC. Combining the CDR3 with reference TRBV16 and TRBJ2-1 gives the whole variable domain GEEVAQTPKHLVRGEGQKAKLYCAPIKGHSYVFWYQQVLKNEFKFLISFQNENVFDETGMPKERFSAKCLPNSPCSLEIQATKLEDSAVYFCASSSRSWEQFFGPGTRLTVL.